The present TCR beta chain was sequenced within a study of blood T cell repertoires in COVID-19. Seattle patients were enrolled during active infection and followed longitudinally. The repertoire was sequenced with immunoSEQ multiplex PCR; TCRdb's copy has only in-frame clones and lacks some. The data contain 210,000 or so clones, approximately 86% of them singletons. Per germline, CDR1 SGHKS and CDR2 YYEKEE (reference sequence). The CDR3 runs to 15 residues. Trimming took 4 bases from V and 15 from J, leaving 25 bases between them. Sequences were obtained from peripheral blood. The gene calls are TRBV5-5 and TRBJ1-4, with a tentative D call TRBD1 (6 bases). The sequence derives from a woman in her 30s with COVID-19, enrolled during active disease. The CDR3 is CASSPYTGSKMDLFF. The CDR3, as DNA: TGTGCCAGCAGCCCGTACACAGGGTCTAAGATGGACTTGTTTTTT.